One sample yielded the 25 T cell receptor beta chains listed below, sequenced in a study of beta chain features in type 1 diabetes. cDNA synthesis used the whole RNA isolate, giving expressed TCRB sequences. Data came from immunoSEQ multiplex PCR; TCRdb stores just in-frame clones and leaves some out. This sample carries about 290,000 clones, approximately 8.1% of them seen once, and the ten largest clones take about 0.93%. Sequenced material: central memory CD4+ T cells from blood. These receptors came from a woman younger than 35 in good health.

This clone was counted between two and nine times. The chain links TRBV7-2 to TRBJ2-7; 9 bases line up with TRBD1. CDR3 size: 14 residues. Looked up from germline, CDR1 is SGHTA and CDR2 is FQGNSA. V lost 6 bases, J lost 5 bases, and 8 bases stayed unmatched. The CDR3 loop is CASRRPGTGNEQYF. The CDR3 nucleotides are TGTGCCAGCAGACGACCCGGGACAGGGAACGAGCAGTACTTC.

This sequence joins TRBV29-1 and TRBJ1-4; the match to TRBD1 covers 11 bases. J gave up 7 bases and V 1 base, and 11 bases lay outside the gene matches. The CDR3 runs 17 residues. CDR1 SQVTM and CDR2 ANQGSEA come from the germline V gene. CDR3 in amino acids: CSVEAPRTGGSREKLFF. As DNA, the CDR3 is TGCAGCGTTGAAGCCCCGAGGACAGGGGGCAGTCGTGAAAAACTGTTTTTT.

This clone has only a few counts. The chain recombines TRBV15 with TRBJ2-5; the match to TRBD1 covers 7 bases. Germline CDR1 LNHNV, CDR2 YYDKDF (reference sequence). V lost 1 base, J lost 1 base, and 3 bases stayed unmatched. The CDR3 covers 15 residues. The CDR3 DNA sequence: TGTGCCACCAGCAGAGGGACAGGACCCCAAGAGACCCAGTACTTC. Its translation is CATSRGTGPQETQYF.

The chain employs TRBV18 and TRBJ2-1, with TRBD2 matching over 7 bases. The CDR3 has 13 amino acids. J gave up 8 bases and V 6 bases, and 7 bases lay outside the gene matches. Germline V gives CDR1 KGHSH, CDR2 LQKENI. The CDR3 DNA follows: TGTGCCAGCTCCGGACTAGTTTCAGATGAGCAGTTCTTC. It translates to CASSGLVSDEQFF.

This clone was seen only a few times. This rearrangement joins TRBV4-3 to TRBJ2-7; TRBD2 matches at 8 bases. Trimming took 2 bases from V and 0 from J; bases not matched to a gene: 3. Per the germline V gene, CDR1 is LGHNA and CDR2 is YSLEER. This CDR3 contains 15 residues. CDR3: CASSQNSGNSYEQYF. The CDR3 DNA reads TGCGCCAGCAGCCAAAATAGCGGGAACTCCTACGAGCAGTACTTC.

This sequence joins TRBV5-4 and TRBJ2-6, with 10 bases aligning to TRBD1. V shed 4 bases and J 2 bases; nucleotides not matched to a gene: 3. Per germline, CDR1 SGHNT and CDR2 YYREEE (reference sequence). CDR3 length: 16 amino acids. The CDR3 reads CASSPGQGAGANVLTF. CDR3 nucleotides: TGTGCCAGCAGCCCAGGACAGGGGGCTGGGGCCAACGTCCTGACTTTC.

This clone was observed a few times. In DNA, the CDR3 is TGTGCCAGCAGCCCGCCTGGCCTGAACACTGAAGCTTTCTTT. Protein product: CASSPPGLNTEAFF. The genes are TRBV7-9 and TRBJ1-1; no firm D call. With 5 bases removed from V and 0 bases from J, the gap between germline ends came to 10 bases. The CDR3 loop spans 14 amino acids. From germline, CDR1 is SEHNR and CDR2 FQNEAQ (reference sequence).

The V call is TRBV5-6, the J call TRBJ2-3; TRBD2 is a possible D gene (5 bases). Trimming removed 2 bases from V and 11 bases from J, with 9 bases in between. Germline assignment: CDR1 SGHDT and CDR2 YYEEEE. The CDR3 has 11 amino acids. The CDR3 spells CASSLLGGQYF. Written as DNA, the CDR3 is TGTGCCAGCAGCTTACTTGGAGGGCAGTATTTT.

This clone was seen many times. The chain recombines TRBV29-1 with TRBJ1-3; a possible D gene is TRBD1 (6 bases). This CDR3 has 13 residues. Germline CDR1 and CDR2: SQVTM and ANQGSEA. The V gene lost 5 bases and the J gene lost 2 bases, with 10 bases spanning the gap. The CDR3 DNA reads TGCAGCGTTCGCAGGGGAACTGGAAACACCATATATTTT. It is translated as CSVRRGTGNTIYF.

This clone occurred many times. V usage is TRBV7-9 and J usage is TRBJ2-3; D perhaps matches TRBD1 (6 bases). V shed 10 bases and J shed 6 bases, with 11 bases lying between them. The CDR3 contains 11 residues. Looked up from germline, CDR1 is SEHNR and CDR2 is FQNEAQ (reference sequence). CDR3 amino acids: CAIQGRDTQYF. The DNA for the CDR3 is TGTGCCATCCAGGGGCGGGATACGCAGTATTTT.

This clone occurred a few times. The J gene is TRBJ2-1, the V gene TRBV11-3; no clear D gene. The CDR3 runs to 13 residues. The ends were cut back, 0 bases at V and 8 bases at J, with 8 bases in the middle. CDR1 is SGHNT and CDR2 is YENEEA in the germline V gene. CDR3 in amino acids: CASSLEDDDEQFF. CDR3 nucleotides: TGTGCCAGCAGCTTAGAGGACGACGATGAGCAGTTCTTC.

The CDR3, as DNA: TGTGCCAGCAGGGGACCCTTGTACCAAGAGACCCAGTACTTC. Protein: CASRGPLYQETQYF. The J gene is TRBJ2-5, the V gene TRBV2; the D gene could be TRBD1 or TRBD2 (5 bases each). The CDR3 runs 14 residues. Germline CDR1 SNHLY, CDR2 FYNNEI. Trimming cost V 6 bases and J 0 bases, with 11 bases left between them.

A few counts support this clone. The rearrangement joins TRBV4-2 to TRBJ2-5; TRBD2 is a possible D gene (7 bases). Trimming stripped 4 bases from V and 6 bases from J, with 15 bases between. Germline CDR1 is LGHNA and CDR2 is YNFKEQ. The CDR3 is made up of 14 amino acids. The CDR3, as DNA: TGTGCCAGCAGCCGAGAGGGGGGGTGGCAGACCCAGTACTTC. This encodes CASSREGGWQTQYF.

This chain connects TRBV6-5 to TRBJ2-7, with 10 bases that match TRBD2. V shed 5 bases, J shed 12 bases, and the junction held 16 bases outside the gene matches. The CDR3 totals 15 residues. In germline, CDR1 is MNHEY, CDR2 SVGAGI. The CDR3 protein is CASSQITSGNPKRYF. In nucleotides, the CDR3 is TGTGCCAGCAGTCAGATTACTAGCGGGAACCCCAAGCGGTACTTC.

This clone was counted at least ten times. The CDR3 DNA sequence: TGTGCCAGCAGCTTAGGGACTAGTACGCAGTATTTT. Amino acid sequence: CASSLGTSTQYF. J is TRBJ2-3 and V is TRBV7-2; 7 bases align to TRBD2. J lost 8 bases, V lost 1 base, and 0 bases had no gene match. Germline loops: CDR1 SGHTA, CDR2 FQGNSA. This CDR3 comprises 12 residues.

This clone was detected many times. The J gene is TRBJ2-5, the V gene TRBV7-2; D gene ambiguous. CDR3 length equals 12 residues. V lost 5 bases and J lost 7, with 11 bases in between. The germline V gene encodes CDR1 SGHTA and CDR2 FQGNSA. The CDR3 sequence is CASSLGWGTQYF. The CDR3 region has the DNA TGTGCCAGCAGCCTCGGATGGGGGACCCAGTACTTC.

This clone occurred a few times. The chain links TRBV2 to TRBJ1-6; D gene unclear. Germline-derived CDR1 and CDR2 are SNHLY and FYNNEI. Trimming pared 6 bases from V and 0 bases from J, leaving 6 bases between. The CDR3 is made up of 14 amino acids. This chain's CDR3 is CASRGSSYNSPLHF. The DNA of the CDR3 is TGTGCCAGCAGGGGAAGCTCCTATAATTCACCCCTCCACTTT.

The sample holds one count of this clone. This chain links TRBV5-4 with TRBJ2-3; 14 bases line up with TRBD2. Germline V CDR1 and CDR2: SGHNT, YYREEE (reference sequence). V dropped 3 bases and J dropped 4; count of bases not matched to a gene: 7. This CDR3 region has 17 residues. The CDR3 here is CASSSGLAGGRADTQYF. CDR3 DNA sequence: TGTGCCAGCAGCTCAGGACTAGCGGGGGGCCGAGCAGATACGCAGTATTTT.

This chain connects TRBV5-8 to TRBJ2-3; D not resolved. Trimming left V 0 bases short and J 1 base short, with 6 bases between. This CDR3 region has 14 residues. Germline-derived CDR1 and CDR2 are SGHTS and YDEGEE. The CDR3 nucleotides read TGTGCCAGCAGCTTGGGGCCAGGCACAGATACGCAGTATTTT. Protein sequence: CASSLGPGTDTQYF.

This clone turned up a few times. The chain recombines TRBV4-1 with TRBJ2-3; no reliable D call. CDR3 length: 18 amino acids. V was cut by 4 bases and J by 0 bases, with 20 bases left in between. Germline CDR1 MGHRA, CDR2 YSYEKL. This CDR3 is CASSLHATTQTSTDTQYF. CDR3 nucleotides: TGCGCCAGCAGCCTTCACGCGACGACCCAAACTAGCACAGATACGCAGTATTTT.

In this sample, this clone turned up many times. Other DNA sequences within the sample encode an identical CDR3. The rearrangement links TRBV4-3 to TRBJ1-4, with D possibly TRBD1 on 5 matching bases. CDR1 and CDR2 from the germline V gene are LGHNA and YSLEER. The CDR3 contains 16 residues. With 0 bases removed from V and 5 bases from J, the gap between germline ends came to 13 bases. CDR3 loop: CASSQDRYRLNEKLFF. CDR3 in DNA: TGCGCCAGCAGCCAAGATCGGTACAGGCTCAATGAAAAACTGTTTTTT.

The chain joins TRBV27 to TRBJ1-6; 7 nucleotides line up with TRBD1. Germline V gene lookup returns CDR1 MNHEY and CDR2 SMNVEV (reference sequence). Trimming took 4 bases from V and 9 from J; bases not matched to a gene: 6. This CDR3 has 14 amino acids. CDR3 DNA: TGTGCCAGCAGTTCAGAGACAGGGAGTTCACCCCTCCACTTT. The encoded protein is CASSSETGSSPLHF.

The V and J genes are TRBV10-3 and TRBJ2-3; D is possibly TRBD1 or TRBD2 (6 bases each). The V gene lost 6 bases and the J gene lost 1 base, with 14 bases spanning the gap. The CDR3 runs to 15 residues. Germline CDR1 ENHRY, CDR2 SYGVKD. This CDR3 reads CAIRPDGGGTDTQYF. CDR3 nucleotides: TGTGCCATCAGGCCGGACGGGGGCGGCACAGATACGCAGTATTTT.

This clone was counted a few times. The chain carries TRBV11-2 and TRBJ2-1; 9 nucleotides align to TRBD2. The V and J ends lost 5 bases and 4 bases, in that order; junction bases with no gene match: 9. The CDR3 length is 16 residues. Germline CDR1 and CDR2: SGHAT and FQNNGV. This CDR3 is CASSQSGRIQYNEQFF. In nucleotides, the CDR3 is TGTGCCAGCAGCCAAAGCGGGAGGATCCAATACAATGAGCAGTTCTTC.

The V gene is TRBV9, the J gene TRBJ2-2; 10 bases are a match to TRBD2. There are 16 residues in the CDR3. V lost 4 bases and J lost 2; bases outside the gene matches: 5. CDR1 SGDLS and CDR2 YYNGEE come from the germline V gene. The CDR3 nucleotides are TGTGCCAGCAGCCTAAGCGGGAGGGCTAACACCGGGGAGCTGTTTTTT. It is translated as CASSLSGRANTGELFF.